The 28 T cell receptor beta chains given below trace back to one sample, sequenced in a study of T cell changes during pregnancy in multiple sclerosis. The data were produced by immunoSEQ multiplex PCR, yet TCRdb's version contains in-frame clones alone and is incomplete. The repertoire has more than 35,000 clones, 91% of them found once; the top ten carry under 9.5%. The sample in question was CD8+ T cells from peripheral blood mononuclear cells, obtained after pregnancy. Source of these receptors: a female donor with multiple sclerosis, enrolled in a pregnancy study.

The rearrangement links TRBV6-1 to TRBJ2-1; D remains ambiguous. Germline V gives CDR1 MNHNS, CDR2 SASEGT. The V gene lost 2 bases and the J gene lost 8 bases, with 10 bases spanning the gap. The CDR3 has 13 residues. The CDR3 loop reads CASSELRVDEQFF. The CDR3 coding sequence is TGTGCCAGCAGTGAATTACGGGTGGATGAGCAGTTCTTC.

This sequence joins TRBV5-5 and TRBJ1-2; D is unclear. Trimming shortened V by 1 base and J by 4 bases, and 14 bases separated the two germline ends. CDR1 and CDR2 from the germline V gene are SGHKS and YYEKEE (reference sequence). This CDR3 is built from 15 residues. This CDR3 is CASSLLVGAIYGYTF. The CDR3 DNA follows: TGTGCCAGCAGCTTGTTAGTGGGCGCGATCTATGGCTACACCTTC.

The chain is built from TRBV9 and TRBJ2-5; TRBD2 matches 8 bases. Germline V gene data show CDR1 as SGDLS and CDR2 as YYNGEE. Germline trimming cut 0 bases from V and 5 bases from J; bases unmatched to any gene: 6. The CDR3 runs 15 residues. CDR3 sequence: CASSVDTGGHETQYF. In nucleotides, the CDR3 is TGTGCCAGCAGCGTAGATACGGGGGGGCACGAGACCCAGTACTTC.

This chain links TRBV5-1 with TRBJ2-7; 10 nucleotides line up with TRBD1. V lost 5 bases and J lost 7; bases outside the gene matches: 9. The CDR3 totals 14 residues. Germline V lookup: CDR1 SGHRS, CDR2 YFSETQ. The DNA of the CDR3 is TGCGCCAGCAGTCTAGGGACAGGGGCTGAGGAGCAGTACTTC. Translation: CASSLGTGAEEQYF.

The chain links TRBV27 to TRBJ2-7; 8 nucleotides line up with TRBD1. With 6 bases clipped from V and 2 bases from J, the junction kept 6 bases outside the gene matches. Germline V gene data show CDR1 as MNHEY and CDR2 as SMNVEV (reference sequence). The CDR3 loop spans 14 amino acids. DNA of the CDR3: TGTGCCAGCAGGACTGGACAGGGCCCCTACGAGCAGTACTTC. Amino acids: CASRTGQGPYEQYF.

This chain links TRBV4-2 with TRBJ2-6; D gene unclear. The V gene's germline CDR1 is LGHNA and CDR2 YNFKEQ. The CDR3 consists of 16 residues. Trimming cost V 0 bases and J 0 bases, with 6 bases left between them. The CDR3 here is CASSQDVASGANVLTF. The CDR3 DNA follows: TGTGCCAGCAGCCAAGACGTAGCCTCTGGGGCCAACGTCCTGACTTTC.

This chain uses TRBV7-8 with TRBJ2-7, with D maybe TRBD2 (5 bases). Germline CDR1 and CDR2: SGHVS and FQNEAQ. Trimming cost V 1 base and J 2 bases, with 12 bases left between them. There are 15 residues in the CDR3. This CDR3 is CASSLVGGTTYEQYF. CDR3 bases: TGTGCCAGCAGCTTAGTAGGAGGCACGACCTACGAGCAGTACTTC.

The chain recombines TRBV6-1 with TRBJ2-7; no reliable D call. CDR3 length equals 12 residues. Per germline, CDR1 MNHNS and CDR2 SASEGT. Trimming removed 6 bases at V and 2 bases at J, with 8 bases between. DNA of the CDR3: TGTGCCAGCAGGCGTAATACCTACGAGCAGTACTTC. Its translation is CASRRNTYEQYF.

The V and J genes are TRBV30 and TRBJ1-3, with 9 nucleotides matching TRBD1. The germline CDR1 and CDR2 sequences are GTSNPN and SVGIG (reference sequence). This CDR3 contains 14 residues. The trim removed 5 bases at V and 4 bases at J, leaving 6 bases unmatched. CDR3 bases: TGTGCCTGGGAACAGGGGGCTAAAGGAAACACCATATATTTT. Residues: CAWEQGAKGNTIYF. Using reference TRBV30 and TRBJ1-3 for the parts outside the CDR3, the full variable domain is SQTIHQWPATLVQPVGSPLSLECTVEGTSNPNLYWYRQAAGRGLQLLFYSVGIGQISSEVPQNLSASRPQDRQFILSSKKLLLSDSGFYLCAWEQGAKGNTIYFGEGSWLTVV.

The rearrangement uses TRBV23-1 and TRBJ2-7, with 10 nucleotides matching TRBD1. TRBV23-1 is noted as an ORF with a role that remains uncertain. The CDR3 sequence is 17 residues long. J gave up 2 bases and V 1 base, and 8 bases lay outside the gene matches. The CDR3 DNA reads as TGCGCCAGCAGTCAATTAAGGGACAGGGGAAACGCCTACGAGCAGTACTTC. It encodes CASSQLRDRGNAYEQYF.

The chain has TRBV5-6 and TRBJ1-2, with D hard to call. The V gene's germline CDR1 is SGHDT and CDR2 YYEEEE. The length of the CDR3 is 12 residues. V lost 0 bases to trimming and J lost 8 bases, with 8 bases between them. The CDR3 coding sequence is TGTGCCAGCAGCTTGGGAGGGTCCGGCTACACCTTC. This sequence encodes CASSLGGSGYTF.

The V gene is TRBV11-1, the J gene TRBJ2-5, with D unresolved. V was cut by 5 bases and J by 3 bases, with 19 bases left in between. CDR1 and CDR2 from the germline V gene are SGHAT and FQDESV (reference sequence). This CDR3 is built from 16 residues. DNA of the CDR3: TGTGCCAGCAGCCCATCCTCTTTCCTAGACGAAGAGACCCAGTACTTC. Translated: CASSPSSFLDEETQYF.

The chain's CDR3 is CASSDSDRGGNEQFF. In nucleotides, the CDR3 is TGTGCCAGCAGTGACTCTGACAGGGGTGGGAATGAGCAGTTCTTC. The rearrangement links TRBV6-4 to TRBJ2-1, with TRBD1 matching over 8 bases. The germline gives CDR1 MRHNA, CDR2 SNTAGT. V shed 0 bases and J 7 bases; nucleotides not matched to a gene: 5. This CDR3 has 15 residues.

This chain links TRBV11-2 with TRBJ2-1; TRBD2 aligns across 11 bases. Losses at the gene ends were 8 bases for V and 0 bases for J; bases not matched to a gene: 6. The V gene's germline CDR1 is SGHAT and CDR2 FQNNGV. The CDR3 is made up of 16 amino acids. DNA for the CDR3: TGTGCCAGCGGAACCACTAGCGGGAGCTCCTACAATGAGCAGTTCTTC. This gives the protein CASGTTSGSSYNEQFF.

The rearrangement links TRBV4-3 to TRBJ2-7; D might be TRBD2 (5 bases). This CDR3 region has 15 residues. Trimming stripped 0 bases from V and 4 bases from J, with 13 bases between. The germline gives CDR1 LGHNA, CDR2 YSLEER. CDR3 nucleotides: TGCGCCAGCAGCCAAGAACGGGCACGAGGGTACGAGCAGTACTTC. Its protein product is CASSQERARGYEQYF.

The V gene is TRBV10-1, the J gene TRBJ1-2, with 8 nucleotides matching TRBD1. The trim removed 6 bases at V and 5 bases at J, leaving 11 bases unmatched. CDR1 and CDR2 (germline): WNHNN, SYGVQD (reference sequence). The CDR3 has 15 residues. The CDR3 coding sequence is TGCGCCAGCAGGGAAAATAGGACAGGGTGGTATGGCTACACCTTC. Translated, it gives CASRENRTGWYGYTF.

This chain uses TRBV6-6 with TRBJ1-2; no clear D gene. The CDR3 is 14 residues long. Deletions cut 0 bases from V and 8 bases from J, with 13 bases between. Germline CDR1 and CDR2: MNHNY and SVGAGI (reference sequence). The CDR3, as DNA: TGTGCCAGCAGTTACTCGAAAGGAGGCGAGGGCTACACCTTC. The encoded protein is CASSYSKGGEGYTF.

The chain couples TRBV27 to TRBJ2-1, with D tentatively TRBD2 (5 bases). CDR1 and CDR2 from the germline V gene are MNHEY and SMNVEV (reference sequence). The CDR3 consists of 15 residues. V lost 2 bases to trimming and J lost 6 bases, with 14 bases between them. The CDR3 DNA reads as TGTGCCAGCAGTTTAACTAGGTGGGCCTCCAATGAGCAGTTCTTC. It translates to CASSLTRWASNEQFF.

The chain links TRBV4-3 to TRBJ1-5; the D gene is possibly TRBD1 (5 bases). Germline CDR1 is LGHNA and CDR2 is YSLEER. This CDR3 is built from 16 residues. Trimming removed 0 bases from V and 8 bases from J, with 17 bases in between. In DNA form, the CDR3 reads TGCGCCAGCAGCCAAGATGGGCCTGGGGAAGGGGAGCCCCAGCATTTT. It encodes CASSQDGPGEGEPQHF.

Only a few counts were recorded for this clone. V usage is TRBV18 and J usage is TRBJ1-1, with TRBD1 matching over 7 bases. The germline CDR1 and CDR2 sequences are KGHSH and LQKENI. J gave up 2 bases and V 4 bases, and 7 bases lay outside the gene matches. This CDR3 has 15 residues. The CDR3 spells CASSRGGGYNTEAFF. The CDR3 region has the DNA TGTGCCAGCTCACGCGGAGGGGGCTATAACACTGAAGCTTTCTTT.

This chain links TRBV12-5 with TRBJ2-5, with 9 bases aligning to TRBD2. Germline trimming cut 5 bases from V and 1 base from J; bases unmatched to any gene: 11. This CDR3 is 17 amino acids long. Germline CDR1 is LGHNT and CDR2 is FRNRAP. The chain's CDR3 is CASGLDLAGASQETQYF. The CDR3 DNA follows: TGTGCTAGTGGTCTCGACTTAGCGGGAGCCTCCCAAGAGACCCAGTACTTC.

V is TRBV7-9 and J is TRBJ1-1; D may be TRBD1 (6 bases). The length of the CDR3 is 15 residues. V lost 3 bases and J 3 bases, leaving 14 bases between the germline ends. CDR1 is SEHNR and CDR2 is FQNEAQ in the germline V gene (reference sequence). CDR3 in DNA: TGTGCCAGCAGCTTTGCGTACAGGGTGGACACTGAAGCTTTCTTT. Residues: CASSFAYRVDTEAFF.

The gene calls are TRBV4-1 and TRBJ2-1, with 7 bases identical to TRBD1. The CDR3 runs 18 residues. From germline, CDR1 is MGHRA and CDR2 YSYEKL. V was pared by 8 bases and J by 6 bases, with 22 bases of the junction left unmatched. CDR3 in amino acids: CASRDTGQAVFGINEQFF. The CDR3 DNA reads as TGCGCCAGCCGCGATACCGGACAGGCCGTTTTTGGTATCAATGAGCAGTTCTTC.

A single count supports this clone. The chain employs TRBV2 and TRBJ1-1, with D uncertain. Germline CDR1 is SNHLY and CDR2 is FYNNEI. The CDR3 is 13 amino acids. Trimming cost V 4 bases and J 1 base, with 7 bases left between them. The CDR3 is CASSVSGNTEAFF. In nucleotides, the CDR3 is TGTGCCAGCAGTGTATCAGGGAACACTGAAGCTTTCTTT.

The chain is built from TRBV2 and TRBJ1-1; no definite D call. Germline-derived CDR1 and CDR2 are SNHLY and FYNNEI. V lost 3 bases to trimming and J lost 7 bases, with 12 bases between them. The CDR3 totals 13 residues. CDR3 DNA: TGTGCCAGCAGTGACGAACAGAGTCTTGAAGCTTTCTTT. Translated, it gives CASSDEQSLEAFF.

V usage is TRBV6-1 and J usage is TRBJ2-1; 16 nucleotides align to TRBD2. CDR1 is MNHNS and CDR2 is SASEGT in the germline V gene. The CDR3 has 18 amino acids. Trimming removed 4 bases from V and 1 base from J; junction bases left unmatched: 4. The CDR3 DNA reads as TGTGCCAGCAGTGCGGGACTAGCGGGAGGGGGTTCCTACAATGAGCAGTTCTTC. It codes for CASSAGLAGGGSYNEQFF.

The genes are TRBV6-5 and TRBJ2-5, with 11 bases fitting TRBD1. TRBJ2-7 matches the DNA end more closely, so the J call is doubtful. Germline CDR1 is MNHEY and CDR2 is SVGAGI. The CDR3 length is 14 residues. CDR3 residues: CASSPGQGAYEQYF. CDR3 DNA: TGTGCCAGCAGTCCGGGACAGGGGGCCTACGAGCAGTACTTC.

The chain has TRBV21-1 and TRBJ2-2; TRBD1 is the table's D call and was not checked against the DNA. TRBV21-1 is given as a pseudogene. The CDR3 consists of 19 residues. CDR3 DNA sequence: TGTGCCAGCAGCAATCGTAGCCGGGACAGGGGGCGTCGCACCGGGGAGCTGTTTTTT. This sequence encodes CASSNRSRDRGRRTGELFF.